This is a list of T cell receptor beta chains from one sample in a study of CD4 and CD8 cells across lung adenocarcinoma regions. In TCRdb, the PCR reads were re-called with MiXCR into one record per CDR3 protein. The sample consists of under 20,000 distinct CDR3 sequences, 46% of them appearing once. The sequenced sample consisted of CD4+ T cells from the margin of a lung tumor. Every receptor here comes from a male donor with lung adenocarcinoma. The CD4 and CD8 labels of this study may be unreliable. Each CDR3 is given with its conserved first and last residue. The D gene is left open where the match is weak. Clone size appears in some rows only: once, few, many, or a class for an expanded clone.

j_gene,d_gene,abundance,v_gene,CDR3aa,CDR3nt
TRBJ2-3,NA,NA,TRBV10-3,CAISEVGTDTQYF,TGTGCCATCAGTGAGGTCGGCACAGATACGCAGTATTTT
TRBJ2-3,TRBD1,NA,TRBV6-5,CASSYGTGDTDTQYF,TGTGCCAGCAGTTACGGGACAGGGGATACAGATACGCAGTATTTT
TRBJ1-6,NA,NA,TRBV10-3,CAISKEGVQNSPLHF,TGTGCCATCAGTAAAGAGGGAGTACAGAATTCACCCCTCCACTTT
TRBJ2-1,NA,few,TRBV7-2,CASSLGGQAQREGQFF,TGTGCCAGCAGCTTAGGAGGACAGGCCCAACGGGAGGGGCAGTTCTTC
TRBJ1-2,NA,many,TRBV6-1,CASSEYGYGTMTF,TGTGCCAGCAGTGAATATGGGTATGGGACAATGACCTTC
TRBJ2-5,NA,NA,TRBV10-2,CASSAGVGVRDQETQYF,TGCGCCAGCAGTGCGGGGGTCGGGGTCCGTGACCAAGAGACCCAGTACTTC
TRBJ2-7,NA,NA,TRBV6-5,CASSHREGHTETQYF,TGTGCCAGCAGTCACAGGGAAGGGCACACAGAGACGCAGTACTTC
TRBJ2-4,NA,NA,TRBV7-6,CASSPESGARAKNTQYF,TGTGCCAGCAGCCCAGAGTCGGGGGCGCGAGCCAAAAACACGCAGTATTTC
TRBJ2-3,NA,many,TRBV28,CASSLIDTQYF,TGTGCCAGCAGTTTAATAGATACGCAGTATTTT
TRBJ1-3,NA,many,TRBV28,CAGIRRTLHPSGNTIYF,TGTGCCGGCATCCGGCGAACTCTCCACCCCTCTGGAAACACCATATATTTT
TRBJ1-1,TRBD1,few,TRBV11-2,CASSPSDRGLTEAFF,TGTGCCAGCAGCCCGTCGGACAGGGGGCTCACTGAAGCTTTCTTT
TRBJ2-1,TRBD2,once,TRBV3-1,CASSQRVLADPYNEQFF,TGTGCCAGCAGCCAACGAGTACTAGCGGACCCCTACAATGAGCAGTTCTTC
TRBJ1-1,NA,few,TRBV14,CASSPNLNTEAFF,TGTGCCAGCAGCCCAAATCTGAACACTGAAGCTTTCTTT
TRBJ2-5,NA,NA,TRBV6-1,CASSEVGEVGKETQYF,TGTGCCAGCAGTGAAGTTGGAGAAGTGGGCAAAGAGACCCAGTACTTC
TRBJ1-2,NA,NA,TRBV6-1,CARRGAGGGGGGYTF,TGTGCCAGGAGGGGGGCGGGGGGGGGGGGGGGGGGCTACACCTTC
TRBJ2-5,NA,few,TRBV3-1,CASSPGIQETQYF,TGTGCCAGCAGCCCAGGGATCCAAGAGACCCAGTACTTC
TRBJ2-1,NA,NA,TRBV6-1,CASSEWPDGSIYEQFF,TGTGCCAGCAGTGAATGGCCTGACGGATCGATCTATGAGCAGTTCTTC
TRBJ2-6,NA,NA,TRBV10-2,CATTYPGAYDQTF,TGCGCCACCACTTATCCTGGCGCCTACGACCAGACTTTC
TRBJ1-2,NA,few,TRBV12-3/TRBV12-4,CASSLTPNYGYTF,TGTGCCAGCAGTTTAACTCCTAACTATGGCTACACCTTC
TRBJ2-7,NA,NA,TRBV7-2,CASSATRITYEQYF,TGTGCCAGCAGCGCCACCCGGATCACCTACGAGCAGTACTTC
TRBJ2-6,NA,NA,TRBV4-1,CASSERSGANVQTF,TGCGCCAGCAGTGAGCGTTCGGGGGCCAACGTGCAGACTTTC
TRBJ2-5,NA,NA,TRBV6-1,CASSRNWQAQETQYF,TGTGCCAGCAGTAGAAACTGGCAGGCCCAAGAGACCCAGTACTTC
TRBJ2-5,NA,NA,TRBV6-5,CASSYSRETQYF,TGTGCCAGCAGTTACTCTAGAGAGACCCAGTACTTC
TRBJ2-1,NA,medium-sized,TRBV7-2,CASSLVRARETQYF,NA
TRBJ2-6,NA,few,TRBV7-2,CASSLQVSTGANVLTF,TGTGCCAGCAGCTTACAGGTTTCGACAGGGGCCAACGTCCTGACTTTC
TRBJ2-1,NA,NA,TRBV28,CASSLYGLLALEQFF,TGTGCCAGCAGTTTATATGGGCTACTGGCCCTTGAGCAGTTCTTC
TRBJ2-5,TRBD1,NA,TRBV10-2,CASSRGQGRETQYF,TGCGCCAGCAGTAGAGGACAGGGAAGGGAGACCCAGTACTTC
TRBJ1-5,NA,many,TRBV6-1,CASIGRLGYSNQPQHF,TGTGCCAGCATTGGTCGGCTGGGTTATAGCAATCAGCCCCAGCATTTT
TRBJ2-1,TRBD2,NA,TRBV3-1,CASSLGTKHEQFF,TGTGCCAGCAGCCTCGGGACTAAACATGAGCAGTTCTTC
TRBJ2-2,NA,few,TRBV6-5,CASRLQSGIPGTQFF,TGTGCCAGCAGACTCCAGTCTGGAATTCCAGGGACGCAGTTTTTT
TRBJ2-7,NA,NA,TRBV6-1,CASSDPGNEQYF,TGTGCCAGCAGTGATCCAGGGAACGAGCAGTACTTC
TRBJ2-5,NA,many,TRBV10-3,CAIGRQVIETQYF,TGTGCCATCGGACGACAGGTTATTGAGACCCAGTACTTC
TRBJ1-1,TRBD1,NA,TRBV6-5,CASRYRGQNRFTEAFF,TGTGCCAGCCGGTACAGGGGTCAAAATCGTTTCACTGAAGCTTTCTTT
TRBJ2-5,TRBD2,NA,TRBV6-1,CACSRSGGGNQEIQYF,TGTGCCTGCAGCCGGAGCGGGGGGGGAAACCAAGAGATCCAGTACTTC
TRBJ2-5,NA,many,TRBV27,CASSTRQKETQYF,TGTGCCAGCAGTACACGACAGAAAGAGACCCAGTACTTC
TRBJ2-7,NA,many,TRBV14,CASSRLVGLEQYF,TGTGCCAGCAGCCGACTAGTTGGGCTCGAGCAGTACTTC
TRBJ2-4,NA,NA,TRBV27,CASSGGGDKETQYF,TGTGCGAGCAGTGGGGGCGGTGACAAAGAGACTCAGTACTTC
TRBJ2-3,TRBD2,once,TRBV10-2,CAGSGVRGAETQYF,TGCGCGGGCAGCGGGGTGCGAGGGGCAGAGACGCAGTACTTT
TRBJ2-1,NA,few,TRBV25-1,CASSVLHNEQFF,TGTGCCAGCAGTGTACTCCACAATGAGCAGTTCTTC
TRBJ2-1,NA,few,TRBV3-1,CASSQKRATSNEQFF,TGTGCCAGCAGCCAAAAGCGGGCCACCTCTAATGAGCAGTTCTTC
TRBJ1-2,TRBD1,NA,TRBV12-3/TRBV12-4,CASSRTVGQGTYGYTF,TGTGCCAGCAGTAGGACCGTGGGACAGGGCACTTATGGCTACACCTTC
TRBJ2-2,NA,many,TRBV6-2/TRBV6-3,CASSYSSSGYLYTGELFF,TGTGCCAGCAGTTACAGTTCCAGCGGGTATCTATACACCGGGGAGCTGTTTTTT
TRBJ2-3,TRBD2,NA,TRBV6-4,CASGDGSGSAETQYF,TGTGCCAGCGGTGACGGGAGCGGGAGTGCAGAGACGCAGTACTTT
TRBJ1-2,NA,NA,TRBV9,CASSVETDRFNGYTF,TGTGCCAGCAGCGTAGAGACAGACCGTTTCAATGGCTACACCTTC